This T cell receptor (beta chain) appears in the sequencing data of a study of blood T cell repertoires in COVID-19. Across the whole study: T cells, B-cell-depleted T cells, or PBMCs supplied cDNA or gDNA.

In terms of age and location, participants ranged from roughly 18 to 89 years and lived in approximately 24 US areas. Two consecutive negative NP/OP PCR tests, clearance, or resolved symptoms defined Cohort 3 recovery. Libraries were prepared by immunoSEQ multiplex PCR; TCRdb keeps only in-frame clonotypes and omits some of them. The sample has over 150,000 clones; roughly 85% are singletons. V dropped 2 bases and J dropped 8; count of bases not matched to a gene: 6. Germline loops: CDR1 MDHEN, CDR2 SYDVKM. The CDR3 has 15 residues. The rearrangement uses TRBV28 and TRBJ2-2; 9 nucleotides align to TRBD1. The sequencing sample was made of PBMCs or T cells enriched from blood (not recorded which). This receptor was obtained from a man aged 35-49 years who had recovered from COVID-19. CDR3 nucleotides: TGTGCCAGCAGTTTAGGGGGACAGGGTAGTGGGGAGCTGTTTTTT. This gives the protein CASSLGGQGSGELFF.